This T cell receptor beta chain was retrieved from a study of cytomegalovirus exposure and HLA in healthy donors. About the study: Earlier findings included 117 million unique TCR beta sequences obtained from roughly 200 million T cells. Falling in the Caucasian-associated ancestry cluster were about 82% of some 400 genotyped donors. Notes on the study in general: The authors assumed roughly uniform sequencing depth across donors for presence/absence analyses.

Both 60 Vbeta primers and 13 Jbeta primers went into the PCR. Generated by immunoSEQ multiplex PCR, the TCRdb table keeps only in-frame clones and is missing some. The table records tens of thousands of clones, 90% of them present only once. About this clone itself: The antigen is undetermined. The junction departs from the called germline gene at one end, perhaps through a read error. In the same sample, other DNA sequences code for this CDR3.

Per germline, CDR1 MNHEY and CDR2 SMNVEV (reference sequence). The CDR3 length is 16 residues. Material: PBMCs. This receptor was taken from a woman aged 18-30 years in good health and CMV-seronegative. V and J are TRBV27 and TRBJ2-1, with a possible D match to TRBD2 (6 bases). The CDR3 bases are TGTGCCAGTAGTTTCCGATCCGGGAGAATCTACAATGAGCAGTTCTTC. It is translated as CASSFRSGRIYNEQFF.